The rows below give T cell receptor beta chains drawn from one sample of a study of Ad26.COV2.S vaccination and SARS-CoV-2 variants. Sequencing used immunoSEQ multiplex PCR; TCRdb keeps in-frame clones, though not all of them. Of 300,000 to 400,000 clones listed, 92% were seen once; the top ten hold 3.9%. The source material was peripheral blood, sampled after recovery from COVID-19. Every receptor here comes from a human donor who had recovered from COVID-19. CDR3s include the opening cysteine and the closing phenylalanine or tryptophan. Fields, in order: J gene, D gene, V gene, clone size, CDR3 DNA, CDR3 protein. D genes are given only for firm matches. The size entry is marked missing in some rows and otherwise reads once, few, many or a size class.

TRBJ1-3 | - | TRBV11-2 | - | TGTGCCAGCAGCCCTGAAAACACCATATATTTT | CASSPENTIYF
TRBJ2-1 | - | TRBV15 | - | TGTGCCACCAGCAGAGATCGTCGGCGACAGGACAATGAGCAGTTCTTC | CATSRDRRRQDNEQFF
TRBJ1-5 | - | TRBV5-1 | - | TGCGCCAGTAGCTACGGGGGAGGTAGCAATCAGCCCCAGCATTTT | CASSYGGGSNQPQHF
TRBJ1-1 | - | TRBV5-4 | - | TGTGCCAGCAGCTATGGGACATTTGGAACTGAAGCTTTCTTT | CASSYGTFGTEAFF
TRBJ1-1 | - | TRBV9 | - | TGTGCCAGCAGCACCCGGGACGGGATGAACACTGAAGCTTTCTTT | CASSTRDGMNTEAFF
TRBJ1-2 | - | TRBV6-2/TRBV6-3 | - | TGTGCCAGCAGTTACTCAGGGGATGGCTACACCTTC | CASSYSGDGYTF
TRBJ2-7 | - | TRBV6-5 | once | TGTGCCACTTCTCAGGGCCGAGGCTACGAGCAGTACTTC | CATSQGRGYEQYF
TRBJ1-2 | - | TRBV15 | - | TGTGCCACCAGCAGAGATGAGGGGAGCGGCTACACCTTC | CATSRDEGSGYTF
TRBJ1-1 | TRBD1 | TRBV25-1 | - | TGTGCCAGCAGTGATACAGGGGGCGGGGAGAACACTGAAGCTTTCTTT | CASSDTGGGENTEAFF
TRBJ2-4 | - | TRBV2 | - | TGTGCCAGCAGTGAAAGCGGGTCCTTAAACATTCAGTACTTC | CASSESGSLNIQYF
TRBJ2-1 | - | TRBV27 | - | TGTGCCAGCAGTTTTTCCGGGTACAATGAGCAGTTCTTC | CASSFSGYNEQFF
TRBJ2-1 | - | TRBV21-1 | - | TGTGCCAGCAGCAAAAAGGGGCAGGGCTACAATGAGCAGTTCTTC | CASSKKGQGYNEQFF
TRBJ2-5 | TRBD2 | TRBV19 | - | TGTGCCAGTAGCTCTAGCGGGGGGTCACAAGAGACCCAGTACTTC | CASSSSGGSQETQYF
TRBJ2-7 | TRBD1 | TRBV9 | - | TGTGCCAGCAGCGTAGGGACAGGGGGCTGGAACGAGCAGTACTTC | CASSVGTGGWNEQYF
TRBJ1-6 | - | TRBV2 | - | TGTGCCAGCAGTTCGTACTCACCCCTCCACTTT | CASSSYSPLHF
TRBJ1-6 | - | TRBV6-6 | - | TGTGCCAGCACCAGCTCCTATAATTCACCCCTCCACTTT | CASTSSYNSPLHF